Shown below are 17 T cell receptor beta chains from a single sample sequenced in a study of CD8+ T cells in alopecia areata. RNA was isolated and reverse transcribed to cDNA, the sequencing template. The repertoire was sequenced with immunoSEQ multiplex PCR; TCRdb's copy has only in-frame clones and lacks some. The sample has tens of thousands of clones, roughly 60% seen once. The sequencing used CD8+ T cells sorted from blood, collected at week 0. Source of these receptors: a human donor with alopecia areata.

As concerns this clone: The conserved final phenylalanine or tryptophan is absent from the CDR3, which likely points to a read error. The CDR3 loop is CASSLSGLAGHEQYS. The CDR3 DNA sequence: TGTGCCAGCAGTTTATCAGGACTAGCGGGTCACGAGCAGTACTCC. This sequence joins TRBV27 and TRBJ2-7, with 11 bases fitting TRBD2. Trimming took 0 bases from V and 5 from J; bases not matched to a gene: 3. This CDR3 is built from 15 residues. Germline V lookup: CDR1 MNHEY, CDR2 SMNVEV (reference sequence).

The chain couples TRBV30 to TRBJ2-4; D is possibly TRBD1 or TRBD2 (6 bases each). Trimming took off 0 bases at V and 12 bases at J, with 18 bases between the two ends. Germline V lookup: CDR1 GTSNPN, CDR2 SVGIG (reference sequence). The CDR3 has 14 amino acids. CDR3 in DNA: TGTGCCTGGAGTGTAGGGGGGACATTGCAGCCTCAGTACTTC. Amino acid sequence: CAWSVGGTLQPQYF.

The chain has TRBV29-1 and TRBJ1-1; 7 bases are shared with TRBD1. Trimming cost V 5 bases and J 3 bases; bases outside gene matches: 9. The V gene's germline CDR1 is SQVTM and CDR2 ANQGSEA. This CDR3 is 14 amino acids long. CDR3 loop: CSVQGGMRYTEAFF. In DNA, the CDR3 is TGCAGCGTTCAAGGGGGCATGAGGTACACTGAAGCTTTCTTT. Full variable domain (rest looked up from reference TRBV29-1 and TRBJ1-1): SAVISQKPSRDICQRGTSLTIQCQVDSQVTMMFWYRQQPGQSLTLIATANQGSEATYESGFVIDKFPISRPNLTFSTLTVSNMSPEDSSIYLCSVQGGMRYTEAFFGQGTRLTVV.

This clone was seen a handful of times. The V and J genes are TRBV7-3 and TRBJ2-1, with TRBD2 matching over 8 bases. The V gene end was trimmed by 2 bases and the J gene end by 4 bases; junction bases not matched to a gene: 4. The CDR3 spans 15 residues. Germline CDR1 is SGHTA and CDR2 is FQGTGA. In DNA, the CDR3 is TGTGCCAGCAGCTTAGGAACTAGCGGATACAATGAGCAGTTCTTC. Amino acids: CASSLGTSGYNEQFF.

V and J are TRBV27 and TRBJ2-5, with 8 bases fitting TRBD1. The germline CDR1 and CDR2 sequences are MNHEY and SMNVEV (reference sequence). The CDR3 is 15 residues long. Trimming removed 0 bases from V and 4 bases from J; junction bases left unmatched: 4. The CDR3 is CASSLSTGEIETQYF. CDR3 sequence (DNA): TGTGCCAGCAGTTTATCGACAGGGGAGATAGAGACCCAGTACTTC.

The chain links TRBV7-9 to TRBJ2-3; D gene uncertain. The CDR3 has 15 amino acids. V gave up 2 bases and J gave up 0 bases, with 9 bases separating them. Germline-derived CDR1 and CDR2 are SEHNR and FQNEAQ (reference sequence). CDR3 coding DNA: TGTGCCAGCAGCTTACTTCTCTCCAGCACAGATACGCAGTATTTT. This translates into CASSLLLSSTDTQYF.

The rearrangement links TRBV6-5 to TRBJ2-2; TRBD2 matches 13 bases. The trim removed 8 bases at V and 3 bases at J, leaving 0 bases unmatched. There are 14 residues in the CDR3. Germline loops: CDR1 MNHEY, CDR2 SVGAGI. The CDR3 loop is CASGTSGDTGELFF. In DNA, the CDR3 is TGTGCCAGCGGGACTAGCGGGGACACCGGGGAGCTGTTTTTT.

The chain joins TRBV29-1 to TRBJ2-1; the D is unclear. The CDR3 is 12 residues long. Trimming removed 3 bases at V and 10 bases at J, with 13 bases between. Germline V CDR1 and CDR2: SQVTM, ANQGSEA. The CDR3: CSVESQPNEQFF. The CDR3 region has the DNA TGCAGCGTTGAGTCTCAGCCCAACGAGCAGTTCTTC.

The chain is built from TRBV4-1 and TRBJ2-7; D is undetermined. The CDR3 is 14 residues long. Germline V lookup: CDR1 MGHRA, CDR2 YSYEKL. Trimming removed 1 base at V and 3 bases at J, with 10 bases between. The CDR3 DNA follows: TGCGCCAGCAGCCAAGTAGTGGGGTTCTACGAGCAGTACTTC. It is translated as CASSQVVGFYEQYF.

This chain links TRBV29-1 with TRBJ2-7; no definite D call. Germline CDR1 reads SQVTM; CDR2 reads ANQGSEA. V was clipped by 1 base and J by 7 bases, with 14 bases between them. The CDR3 is 13 residues long. CDR3 DNA sequence: TGCAGCGTTGAAGTCCGAGGCCGGAGAGAGCAGTACTTC. It is translated as CSVEVRGRREQYF.

As to this clone: The junction departs from germline at one end; a sequencing error may be responsible. Different DNA sequences within this sample yield the same CDR3. CDR3 DNA: TGCGCCAGCAGTTTATCAGGGGATGATACGCAGTATTTT. Amino acid sequence: CASSLSGDDTQYF. The chain has TRBV27 and TRBJ2-3, with D possibly being TRBD1 (6 bases). Germline V gene sequence: CDR1 MNHEY, CDR2 SMNVEV (reference sequence). This CDR3 region has 13 residues.

J is TRBJ2-7 and V is TRBV5-1, with unresolved D. Deletions cut 2 bases from V and 3 bases from J, with 15 bases between. This CDR3 has 15 amino acids. Germline CDR1 and CDR2: SGHRS and YFSETQ. The CDR3 reads CASSLSEGLHYEQYF. CDR3 coding DNA: TGCGCCAGCAGCTTATCCGAAGGGCTTCACTACGAGCAGTACTTC.

The chain is built from TRBV14 and TRBJ2-5, with TRBD2 matching over 9 bases. V trimming: 5 bases; J trimming: 9 bases; junction bases outside the gene matches: 10. Germline V gives CDR1 SGHDN, CDR2 FVKESK. This CDR3 has 14 amino acids. This CDR3 reads CASSEIAGVPAQYF. The CDR3 region has the DNA TGTGCCAGCAGCGAGATAGCGGGAGTACCTGCCCAGTACTTC.

CDR3 in amino acids: CAWSDALNTGELFF. CDR3 coding DNA: TGTGCCTGGAGTGATGCCCTGAACACCGGGGAGCTGTTTTTT. J is TRBJ2-2 and V is TRBV30; no reliable D call. There are 14 residues in the CDR3. The germline V gene encodes CDR1 GTSNPN and CDR2 SVGIG (reference sequence). V dropped 1 base and J dropped 1 base, with 7 bases sitting between them.

This clone was detected once. This CDR3 reads CSVRLVYDTQYF. As DNA, the CDR3 is TGCAGCGTTCGACTAGTCTACGATACGCAGTATTTT. The rearrangement uses TRBV29-1 and TRBJ2-3, with D tentatively TRBD2 (6 bases). Germline V gives CDR1 SQVTM, CDR2 ANQGSEA. The CDR3 consists of 12 residues. The germline V and J ends were trimmed by 5 bases and 6 bases, with 12 bases remaining between them.

The CDR3 DNA follows: TGTGCCAGCAGTTTATCCAGGATAGATACGCAGTATTTT. This translates into CASSLSRIDTQYF. This sequence joins TRBV28 and TRBJ2-3; D not resolved. This CDR3 region has 13 residues. V lost 1 base and J 5 bases, leaving 7 bases between the germline ends. Germline V gene data show CDR1 as MDHEN and CDR2 as SYDVKM.

This clone showed up just a few times. V gene TRBV21-1 combines with J gene TRBJ1-2; the D call TRBD1 from the table was never checked on the DNA. TRBV21-1 is a listed pseudogene. The CDR3 runs to 17 residues. DNA for the CDR3: TGTGCCAGCAGCGGACCGGGACAGGGAATAAGAGTACGTGGCTACACCTTC. This codes for CASSGPGQGIRVRGYTF.